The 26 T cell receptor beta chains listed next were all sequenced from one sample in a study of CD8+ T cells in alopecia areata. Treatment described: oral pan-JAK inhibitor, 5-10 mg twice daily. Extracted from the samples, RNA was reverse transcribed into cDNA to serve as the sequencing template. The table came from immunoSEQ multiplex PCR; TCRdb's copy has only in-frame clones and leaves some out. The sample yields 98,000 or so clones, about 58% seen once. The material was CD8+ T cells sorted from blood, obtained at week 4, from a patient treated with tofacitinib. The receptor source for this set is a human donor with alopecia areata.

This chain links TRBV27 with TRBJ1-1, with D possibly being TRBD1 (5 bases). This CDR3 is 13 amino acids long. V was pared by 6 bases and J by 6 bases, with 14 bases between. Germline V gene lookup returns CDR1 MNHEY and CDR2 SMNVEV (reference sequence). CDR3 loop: CASRPGGASEAFF. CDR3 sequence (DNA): TGTGCCAGCAGACCTGGGGGAGCCTCTGAAGCTTTCTTT.

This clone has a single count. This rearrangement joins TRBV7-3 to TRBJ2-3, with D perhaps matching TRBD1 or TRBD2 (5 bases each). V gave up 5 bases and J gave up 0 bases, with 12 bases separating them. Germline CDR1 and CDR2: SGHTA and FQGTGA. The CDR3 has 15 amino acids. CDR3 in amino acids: CASSDGASSTDTQYF. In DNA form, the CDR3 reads TGTGCCAGCAGCGACGGGGCTTCTAGCACAGATACGCAGTATTTT.

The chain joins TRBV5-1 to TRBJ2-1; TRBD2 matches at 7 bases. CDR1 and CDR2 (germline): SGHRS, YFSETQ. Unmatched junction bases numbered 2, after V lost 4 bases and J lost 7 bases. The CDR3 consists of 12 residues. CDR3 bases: TGCGCCAGCAGCGGGGGGGAAAATGAGCAGTTCTTC. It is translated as CASSGGENEQFF.

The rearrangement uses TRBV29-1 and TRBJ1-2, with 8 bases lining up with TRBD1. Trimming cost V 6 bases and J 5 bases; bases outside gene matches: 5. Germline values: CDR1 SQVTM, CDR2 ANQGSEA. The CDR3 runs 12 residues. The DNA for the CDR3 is TGCAGCGTCACACAGGGGGAGTATGGCTACACCTTC. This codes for CSVTQGEYGYTF.

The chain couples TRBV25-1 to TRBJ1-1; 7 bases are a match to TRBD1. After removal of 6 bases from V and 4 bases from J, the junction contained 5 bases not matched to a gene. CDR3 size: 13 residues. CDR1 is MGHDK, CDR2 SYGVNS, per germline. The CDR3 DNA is TGTGCCAGCAGGGAGACAGGGATCACTGAAGCTTTCTTT. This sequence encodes CASRETGITEAFF. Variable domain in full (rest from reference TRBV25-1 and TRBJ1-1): EADIYQTPRYLVIGTGKKITLECSQTMGHDKMYWYQQDPGMELHLIHYSYGVNSTEKGDLSSESTVSRIRTEHFPLTLESARPSHTSQYLCASRETGITEAFFGQGTRLTVV.

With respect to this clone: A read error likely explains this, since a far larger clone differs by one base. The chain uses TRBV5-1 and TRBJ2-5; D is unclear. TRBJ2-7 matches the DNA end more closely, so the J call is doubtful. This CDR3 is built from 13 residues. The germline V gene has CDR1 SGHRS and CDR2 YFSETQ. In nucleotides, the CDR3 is TGCGCCAGCAGCTTGGGCTCCCCCTACGAGCAGTACTTC. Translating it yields CASSLGSPYEQYF.

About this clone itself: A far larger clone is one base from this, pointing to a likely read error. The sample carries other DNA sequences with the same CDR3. The CDR3 DNA sequence: TGTGCCAGCAGCCAAGATAGCTACGAGCAGTACTTC. Translated, it gives CASSQDSYEQYF. V and J are TRBV11-2 and TRBJ2-7, with D unresolved. This CDR3 is built from 12 residues. CDR1 is SGHAT and CDR2 is FQNNGV in the germline V gene. V was cut by 5 bases and J by 3 bases, with 8 bases left in between.

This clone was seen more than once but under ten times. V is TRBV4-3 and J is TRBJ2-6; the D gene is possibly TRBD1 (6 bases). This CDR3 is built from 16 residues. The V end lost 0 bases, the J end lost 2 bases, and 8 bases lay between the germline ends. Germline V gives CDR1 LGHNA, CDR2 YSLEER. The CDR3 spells CASSQDRDTGANVLTF. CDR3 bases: TGCGCCAGCAGCCAAGATCGGGACACTGGGGCCAACGTCCTGACTTTC.

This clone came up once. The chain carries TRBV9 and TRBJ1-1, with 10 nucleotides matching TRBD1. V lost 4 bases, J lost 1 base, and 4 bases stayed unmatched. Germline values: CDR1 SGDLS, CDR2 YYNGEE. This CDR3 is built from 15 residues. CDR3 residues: CASSPRQGANTEAFF. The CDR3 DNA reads TGTGCCAGCAGCCCCCGACAGGGGGCGAACACTGAAGCTTTCTTT. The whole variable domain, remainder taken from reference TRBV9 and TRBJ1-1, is DSGVTQTPKHLITATGQRVTLRCSPRSGDLSVYWYQQSLDQGLQFLIQYYNGEERAKGNILERFSAQQFPDLHSELNLSSLELGDSALYFCASSPRQGANTEAFFGQGTRLTVV.

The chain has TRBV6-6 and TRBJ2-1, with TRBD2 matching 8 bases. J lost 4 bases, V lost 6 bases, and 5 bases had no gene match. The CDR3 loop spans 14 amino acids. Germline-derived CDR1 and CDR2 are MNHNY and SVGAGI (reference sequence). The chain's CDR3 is CASRRLAPYNEQFF. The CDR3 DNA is TGTGCCAGCAGGCGACTAGCGCCGTACAATGAGCAGTTCTTC.

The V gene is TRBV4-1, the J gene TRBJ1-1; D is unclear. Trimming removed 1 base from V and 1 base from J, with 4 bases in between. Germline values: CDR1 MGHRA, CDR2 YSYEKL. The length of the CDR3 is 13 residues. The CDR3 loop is CASSQVGNTEAFF. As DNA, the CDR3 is TGCGCCAGCAGCCAAGTCGGGAACACTGAAGCTTTCTTT.

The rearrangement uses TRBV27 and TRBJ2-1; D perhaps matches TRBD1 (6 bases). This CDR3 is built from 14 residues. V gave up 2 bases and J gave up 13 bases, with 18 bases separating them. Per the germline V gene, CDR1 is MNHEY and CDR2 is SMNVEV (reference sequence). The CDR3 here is CASSLDKMRGRQFF. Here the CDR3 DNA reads TGTGCCAGCAGTTTAGACAAAATGAGGGGGAGACAGTTCTTC.

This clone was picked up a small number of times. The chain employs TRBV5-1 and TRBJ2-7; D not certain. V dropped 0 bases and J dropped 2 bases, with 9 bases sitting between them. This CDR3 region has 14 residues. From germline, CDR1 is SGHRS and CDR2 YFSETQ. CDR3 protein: CASSLGQATYEQYF. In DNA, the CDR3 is TGCGCCAGCAGCTTGGGCCAGGCAACCTACGAGCAGTACTTC.

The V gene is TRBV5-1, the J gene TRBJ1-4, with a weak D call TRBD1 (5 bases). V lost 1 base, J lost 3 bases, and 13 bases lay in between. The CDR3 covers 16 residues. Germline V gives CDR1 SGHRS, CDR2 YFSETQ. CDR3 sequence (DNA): TGCGCCAGCAGCTTGTTTTTGGGGCCGCCTAATGAAAAACTGTTTTTT. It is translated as CASSLFLGPPNEKLFF.

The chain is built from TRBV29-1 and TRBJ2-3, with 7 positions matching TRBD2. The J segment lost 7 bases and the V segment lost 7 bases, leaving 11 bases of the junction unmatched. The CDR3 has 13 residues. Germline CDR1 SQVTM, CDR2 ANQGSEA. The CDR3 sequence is CSARLASSYTQYF. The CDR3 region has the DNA TGCAGCGCGAGACTAGCCTCTTCGTATACGCAGTATTTT.

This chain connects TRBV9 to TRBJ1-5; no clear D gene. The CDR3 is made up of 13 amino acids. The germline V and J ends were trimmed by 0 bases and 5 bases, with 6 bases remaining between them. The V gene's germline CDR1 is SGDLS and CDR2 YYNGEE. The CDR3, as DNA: TGTGCCAGCAGCGTAGACGGCTATCAGCCCCAGCATTTT. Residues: CASSVDGYQPQHF.

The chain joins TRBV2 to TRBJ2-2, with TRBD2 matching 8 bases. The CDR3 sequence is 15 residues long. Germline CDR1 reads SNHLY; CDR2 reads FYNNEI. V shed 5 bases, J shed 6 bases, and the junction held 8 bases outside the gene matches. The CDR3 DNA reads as TGTGCCAGCAGTTGGACGGGAGGGCCGTCCGGGGAGCTGTTTTTT. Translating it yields CASSWTGGPSGELFF. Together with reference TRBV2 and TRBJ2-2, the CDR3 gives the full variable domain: EPEVTQTPSHQVTQMGQEVILRCVPISNHLYFYWYRQILGQKVEFLVSFYNNEISEKSEIFDDQFSVERPDGSNFTLKIRSTKLEDSAMYFCASSWTGGPSGELFFGEGSRLTVL.

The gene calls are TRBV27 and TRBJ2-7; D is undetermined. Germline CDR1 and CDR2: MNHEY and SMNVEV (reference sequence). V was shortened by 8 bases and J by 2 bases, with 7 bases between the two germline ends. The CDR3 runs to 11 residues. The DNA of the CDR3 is TGTGCCAGCGCAGCCGCCTACGAGCAGTACTTC. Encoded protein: CASAAAYEQYF.

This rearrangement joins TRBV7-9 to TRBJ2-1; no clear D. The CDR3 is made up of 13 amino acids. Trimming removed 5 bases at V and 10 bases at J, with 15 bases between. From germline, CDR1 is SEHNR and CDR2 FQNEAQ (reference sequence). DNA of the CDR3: TGTGCCAGCAGCGCCGCCATGACGGCGGAGCAGTTCTTC. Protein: CASSAAMTAEQFF.

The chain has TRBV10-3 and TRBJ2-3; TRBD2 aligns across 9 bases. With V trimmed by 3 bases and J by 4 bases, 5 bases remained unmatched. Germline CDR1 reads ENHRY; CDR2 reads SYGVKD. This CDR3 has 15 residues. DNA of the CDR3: TGTGCCATCAGTGATGCTAGCGGGACGGCAGATACGCAGTATTTT. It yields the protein CAISDASGTADTQYF.

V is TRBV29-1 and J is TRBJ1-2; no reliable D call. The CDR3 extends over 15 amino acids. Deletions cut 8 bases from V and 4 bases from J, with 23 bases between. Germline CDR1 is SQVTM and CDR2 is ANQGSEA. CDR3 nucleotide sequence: TGCAGCTTTTTCAGACCCTGGGCCCTAGGCTATGGCTACACCTTC. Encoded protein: CSFFRPWALGYGYTF.

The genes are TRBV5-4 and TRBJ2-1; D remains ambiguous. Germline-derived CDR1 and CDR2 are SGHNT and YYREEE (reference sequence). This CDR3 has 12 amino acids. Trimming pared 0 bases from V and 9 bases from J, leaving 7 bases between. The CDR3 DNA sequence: TGTGCCAGCAGCTTGGGTTCGGGTGAGCAGTTCTTC. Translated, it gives CASSLGSGEQFF.

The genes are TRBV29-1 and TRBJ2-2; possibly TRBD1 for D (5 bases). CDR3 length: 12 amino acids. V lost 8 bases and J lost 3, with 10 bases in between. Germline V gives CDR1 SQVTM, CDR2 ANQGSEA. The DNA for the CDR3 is TGCAGCTCCTTCAGGGACACCGGGGAGCTGTTTTTT. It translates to CSSFRDTGELFF.

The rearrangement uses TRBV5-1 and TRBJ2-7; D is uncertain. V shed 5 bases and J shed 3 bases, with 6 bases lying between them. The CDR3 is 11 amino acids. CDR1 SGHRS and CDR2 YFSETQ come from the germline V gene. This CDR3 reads CASRRSYEQYF. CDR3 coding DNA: TGCGCCAGCAGGCGAAGCTACGAGCAGTACTTC.

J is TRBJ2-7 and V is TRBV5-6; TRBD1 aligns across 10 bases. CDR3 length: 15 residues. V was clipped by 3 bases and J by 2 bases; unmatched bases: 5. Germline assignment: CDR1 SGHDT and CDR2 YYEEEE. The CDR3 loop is CASSWTGTGAYEQYF. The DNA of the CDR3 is TGTGCCAGCAGCTGGACCGGGACAGGGGCCTACGAGCAGTACTTC.

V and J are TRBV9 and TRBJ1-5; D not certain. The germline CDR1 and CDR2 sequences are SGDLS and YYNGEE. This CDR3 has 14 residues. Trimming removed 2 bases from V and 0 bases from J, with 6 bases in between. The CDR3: CASSVSDSNQPQHF. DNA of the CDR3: TGTGCCAGCAGCGTGTCGGATAGCAATCAGCCCCAGCATTTT.